These 14 T cell receptor beta chains were sequenced from one sample in a study of blood T cell repertoires in COVID-19. Data came from immunoSEQ multiplex PCR; TCRdb stores just in-frame clones and leaves some out. The table has roughly 200,000 clones, about 84% seen once. The sample consisted of peripheral blood. These receptors originate from an elderly woman with COVID-19, enrolled during active disease.

The rearrangement uses TRBV3-1 (or the pseudogene TRBV3-2) and TRBJ1-1; maybe TRBD1 (6 bases). The V end lost 4 bases, the J end lost 1 base, and 10 bases lay between the germline ends. CDR3 length equals 14 residues. Germline CDR1 LGHDT, CDR2 YNNKEL (reference sequence). The CDR3 sequence: CASSRAGENTEAFF. The DNA of the CDR3 is TGTGCCAGCAGCCGGGCAGGGGAGAACACTGAAGCTTTCTTT.

Points on this clone: The same CDR3 is also encoded by other DNA sequences in this sample. The genes are TRBV5-1 and TRBJ2-2; 10 bases are a match to TRBD2. V dropped 6 bases and J dropped 4; count of bases not matched to a gene: 3. In germline, CDR1 is SGHRS, CDR2 YFSETQ. The CDR3 has 14 amino acids. The CDR3 loop reads CASIPSGGTGELFF. The CDR3 region has the DNA TGCGCCAGCATTCCTAGCGGGGGCACCGGGGAGCTGTTTTTT.

This sequence joins TRBV4-1 and TRBJ1-4, with D maybe TRBD1 (5 bases). Germline V gives CDR1 MGHRA, CDR2 YSYEKL. V lost 2 bases and J lost 4, with 11 bases in between. The CDR3 has 15 amino acids. The chain's CDR3 is CASSQYGTFNEKLFF. The CDR3 nucleotides are TGCGCCAGCAGCCAATACGGGACTTTTAATGAAAAACTGTTTTTT.

The chain is built from TRBV6-8 and TRBJ2-1; 12 bases are a match to TRBD2. The germline V gene encodes CDR1 MNHGY and CDR2 SAAAGT. The junction had 13 bases not matched to a gene; V was cut back by 8 bases and J by 2 bases. The CDR3 runs 18 residues. This chain's CDR3 is CASPSAGLAGLTYNEQFF. In DNA form, the CDR3 reads TGTGCCAGCCCCAGCGCAGGACTAGCGGGACTAACCTACAATGAGCAGTTCTTC.

Only a few counts were recorded for this clone. The chain is built from TRBV3-1 (or the pseudogene TRBV3-2) and TRBJ1-1; D uncertain. The germline CDR1 and CDR2 sequences are LGHDT and YNNKEL (reference sequence). This CDR3 contains 15 residues. V lost 5 bases, J lost 0 bases, and 13 bases lay in between. The CDR3: CASSFSSIMNTEAFF. The CDR3 bases are TGTGCCAGCAGCTTTTCGAGCATCATGAACACTGAAGCTTTCTTT.

V is TRBV2 and J is TRBJ2-1; TRBD2 aligns across 7 bases. V was clipped by 6 bases and J by 3 bases; unmatched bases: 11. Germline CDR1 reads SNHLY; CDR2 reads FYNNEI. The CDR3 loop spans 16 amino acids. CDR3 region: CASSRLSSGIYNEQFF. The CDR3 coding sequence is TGTGCCAGCAGCCGCCTCTCCAGCGGGATCTACAATGAGCAGTTCTTC.

The CDR3: CASSLSFLAGNNEQFF. The CDR3 DNA is TGTGCCAGCAGTTTAAGTTTTCTAGCGGGGAACAATGAGCAGTTCTTC. The rearrangement uses TRBV28 and TRBJ2-1; TRBD2 aligns across 9 bases. V lost 2 bases and J lost 5; bases outside the gene matches: 7. The CDR3 is 16 amino acids. Per germline, CDR1 MDHEN and CDR2 SYDVKM.

This clone was found a few times. This rearrangement joins TRBV9 to TRBJ2-1; TRBD2 is a possible D gene (5 bases). CDR1 and CDR2 (germline): SGDLS, YYNGEE. V was cut by 3 bases and J by 0 bases, with 19 bases left in between. There are 18 residues in the CDR3. The CDR3 coding sequence is TGTGCCAGCAGCGCAGAACCGGGGTCTAGCCACTCCTACAATGAGCAGTTCTTC. Protein sequence: CASSAEPGSSHSYNEQFF.

The rearrangement joins TRBV6-1 to TRBJ1-2; 7 positions match TRBD1. Germline assignment: CDR1 MNHNS and CDR2 SASEGT. V was clipped by 0 bases and J by 5 bases; unmatched bases: 3. The CDR3 totals 14 residues. The CDR3: CASSEAGTAYGYTF. Written as DNA, the CDR3 is TGTGCCAGCAGTGAAGCGGGGACAGCTTATGGCTACACCTTC.

This chain uses TRBV11-2 with TRBJ2-5, with 10 bases matching TRBD2. CDR3 length equals 14 residues. The germline CDR1 and CDR2 sequences are SGHAT and FQNNGV. The V segment lost 5 bases and the J segment 3 bases; nucleotides outside the gene matches: 3. CDR3 sequence (DNA): TGTGCCAGCAGCCCAGGACTAGCGGAAGAGACCCAGTACTTC. Amino acids: CASSPGLAEETQYF.

The chain recombines TRBV6-5 with TRBJ1-3; 9 bases agree with TRBD1. The CDR3 has 15 amino acids. CDR1 and CDR2 from the germline V gene are MNHEY and SVGAGI. J gave up 0 bases and V 9 bases, and 6 bases lay outside the gene matches. The CDR3: CASSQGASSGNTIYF. The CDR3 nucleotides read TGTGCCAGTTCACAGGGGGCAAGCTCTGGAAACACCATATATTTT.

V gene TRBV25-1 combines with J gene TRBJ2-3, with 11 bases aligning to TRBD2. Germline CDR1 and CDR2: MGHDK and SYGVNS. J lost 2 bases, V lost 4 bases, and 2 bases had no gene match. This CDR3 has 15 residues. CDR3 loop: CASSVSGGATDTQYF. The CDR3 bases are TGTGCCAGCAGTGTTAGCGGGGGGGCCACAGATACGCAGTATTTT.

J is TRBJ2-7 and V is TRBV5-4; D is possibly TRBD1 (5 bases). Germline lookup yields CDR1 SGHNT and CDR2 YYREEE (reference sequence). There are 16 residues in the CDR3. V lost 3 bases to trimming and J lost 3 bases, with 19 bases between them. In nucleotides, the CDR3 is TGTGCCAGCAGCTCGGGTTCATCAGGGTTCGGCTACGAGCAGTACTTC. Its translation is CASSSGSSGFGYEQYF.

The J gene is TRBJ1-5, the V gene TRBV2, with 9 bases lining up with TRBD1. The CDR3 sequence is 14 residues long. The trim removed 5 bases at V and 5 bases at J, leaving 4 bases unmatched. CDR1 is SNHLY and CDR2 is FYNNEI in the germline V gene. The CDR3 region has the DNA TGTGCCAGCAGTCGACAGGGGGGGGATCAGCCCCAGCATTTT. It yields the protein CASSRQGGDQPQHF. The full variable domain, in which reference TRBV2 and TRBJ1-5 provide the parts outside the CDR3, is EPEVTQTPSHQVTQMGQEVILRCVPISNHLYFYWYRQILGQKVEFLVSFYNNEISEKSEIFDDQFSVERPDGSNFTLKIRSTKLEDSAMYFCASSRQGGDQPQHFGDGTRLSIL.